The next 18 T cell receptor beta chains were all read from a single sample in a study of blood T cell repertoires in COVID-19. Assay: immunoSEQ multiplex PCR; the TCRdb copy retains only in-frame clones and omits some. The sample records 330,000 or so clones, 80% to 90% being singletons. The source material was PBMCs or T cells enriched from blood (not recorded which). These receptors all come from a man younger than 45 who had recovered from COVID-19.

The gene calls are TRBV19 and TRBJ1-2, with D possibly matching TRBD1 (6 bases). V was cut by 7 bases and J by 5 bases, with 20 bases left in between. The CDR3 length is 15 residues. Germline assignment: CDR1 LNHDA and CDR2 SQIVND (reference sequence). The CDR3 region is CASTIGTLQPYGYTF. CDR3 bases: TGTGCCAGTACCATAGGGACACTTCAGCCTTATGGCTACACCTTC.

The J gene is TRBJ2-1, the V gene TRBV7-2; D might be TRBD1 (6 bases). The CDR3 has 16 residues. V was shortened by 5 bases and J by 3 bases, with 17 bases between the two germline ends. Looked up from germline, CDR1 is SGHTA and CDR2 is FQGNSA. The CDR3 bases are TGTGCCAGCAGCGACTTTCACCGGACAGTCTACAATGAGCAGTTCTTC. As protein: CASSDFHRTVYNEQFF.

The chain links TRBV24-1 to TRBJ2-1; 9 nucleotides agree with TRBD1. The CDR3 length is 13 residues. Unmatched junction bases numbered 1, after V lost 3 bases and J lost 8 bases. Per the germline V gene, CDR1 is KGHDR and CDR2 is SFDVKD. CDR3 sequence (DNA): TGTGCCACCAGTGATGGACAGGGGCATGAGCAGTTCTTC. This sequence encodes CATSDGQGHEQFF.

The chain has TRBV23-1 and TRBJ1-1; TRBD1 aligns across 7 bases. TRBV23-1 qualifies as an ORF whose function is uncertain. The CDR3 consists of 13 residues. Losses at the gene ends were 2 bases for V and 8 bases for J; bases not matched to a gene: 5. The CDR3 loop reads CASSQEGQKEAFF. In nucleotides, the CDR3 is TGCGCCAGCAGTCAAGAGGGACAGAAGGAAGCTTTCTTT.

This rearrangement joins TRBV5-1 to TRBJ2-3; D might be TRBD2 (7 bases). The length of the CDR3 is 14 residues. CDR1 is SGHRS, CDR2 YFSETQ, per germline. V was clipped by 10 bases and J by 3 bases, with 18 bases between them. CDR3 sequence reads: CAASGGAGTDTQYF. The CDR3 DNA reads TGCGCCGCTTCGGGGGGCGCCGGGACAGATACGCAGTATTTT.

The gene calls are TRBV5-1 and TRBJ2-1; TRBD1 agrees at 7 bases. In germline, CDR1 is SGHRS, CDR2 YFSETQ. V gave up 0 bases and J gave up 6 bases; unmatched junction bases: 6. The length of the CDR3 is 15 residues. This CDR3 is CASSLEHRGANEQFF. DNA of the CDR3: TGCGCCAGCAGCTTGGAGCACAGGGGAGCCAATGAGCAGTTCTTC.

The chain has TRBV5-1 and TRBJ2-1; 12 bases agree with TRBD2. This CDR3 comprises 16 residues. CDR1 is SGHRS and CDR2 is YFSETQ in the germline V gene. Trimming at V came to 4 bases and at J to 7 bases, leaving 9 bases not matched to a gene. The CDR3 DNA sequence: TGCGCCAGCAGCACCCTACTAGCGGGGGGTTTTAATGAGCAGTTCTTC. Translated, it gives CASSTLLAGGFNEQFF.

The chain combines TRBV7-9 with TRBJ2-7; 9 bases align to TRBD1. The CDR3 has 14 residues. Germline trimming cut 1 base from V and 4 bases from J; bases unmatched to any gene: 2. Germline CDR1 is SEHNR and CDR2 is FQNEAQ (reference sequence). CDR3 loop: CASSLGDRVYEQYF. In DNA, the CDR3 is TGTGCCAGCAGCTTAGGGGACAGGGTATACGAGCAGTACTTC. The full variable domain, with the rest looked up from reference TRBV7-9 and TRBJ2-7, is DTGVSQNPRHKITKRGQNVTFRCDPISEHNRLYWYRQTLGQGPEFLTYFQNEAQLEKSRLLSDRFSAERPKGSFSTLEIQRTEQGDSAMYLCASSLGDRVYEQYFGPGTRLTVT.

The chain employs TRBV2 and TRBJ2-1, with D tentatively TRBD1 (5 bases). The CDR3 is made up of 14 amino acids. In germline, CDR1 is SNHLY, CDR2 FYNNEI. The V end lost 4 bases, the J end lost 0 bases, and 7 bases lay between the germline ends. DNA for the CDR3: TGTGCCAGCAGTGTACAGGTCTCCTACAATGAGCAGTTCTTC. Translation: CASSVQVSYNEQFF.

The rearrangement links TRBV7-9 to TRBJ1-4; TRBD1 agrees at 7 bases. CDR1 and CDR2 from the germline V gene are SEHNR and FQNEAQ (reference sequence). The CDR3 has 15 amino acids. With 5 bases clipped from V and 2 bases from J, the junction kept 5 bases outside the gene matches. For the CDR3, the DNA is TGTGCCAGCAGCGCAGACAGGGACACTAATGAAAAACTGTTTTTT. Protein: CASSADRDTNEKLFF.

This clone was counted a single time. CDR3 region: CASSQSGQKVDTQYF. The CDR3 nucleotides read TGTGCCAGCAGCCAATCGGGACAAAAAGTGGATACGCAGTATTTT. The V and J genes are TRBV9 and TRBJ2-3, with TRBD1 as a possible D gene (6 bases). Germline lookup yields CDR1 SGDLS and CDR2 YYNGEE. This CDR3 is 15 amino acids long. Trimming cost V 4 bases and J 6 bases, with 18 bases left between them.

The count of this clone is one. V gene TRBV3-1 (or the pseudogene TRBV3-2) combines with J gene TRBJ2-2; D gene uncertain. The ends were cut back, 0 bases at V and 1 base at J, with 9 bases in the middle. CDR3 size: 16 residues. Germline lookup yields CDR1 LGHDT and CDR2 YNNKEL (reference sequence). CDR3 protein: CASSQDPQRNTGELFF. CDR3 nucleotide sequence: TGTGCCAGCAGCCAAGACCCGCAGCGGAACACCGGGGAGCTGTTTTTT.

The gene calls are TRBV2 and TRBJ2-7; the D gene is possibly TRBD2 (6 bases). The CDR3 consists of 15 residues. Looked up from germline, CDR1 is SNHLY and CDR2 is FYNNEI. Trimming pared 3 bases from V and 4 bases from J, leaving 16 bases between. The CDR3 nucleotides are TGTGCCAGCAGTGAGACTGGGGCGGGGCTTTACGAGCAGTACTTC. As protein: CASSETGAGLYEQYF.

This clone was detected only a few times. The gene calls are TRBV6-1 and TRBJ1-5; 8 bases are shared with TRBD1. The V segment lost 1 base and the J segment 0 bases; nucleotides outside the gene matches: 2. The CDR3 runs to 16 residues. CDR1 MNHNS and CDR2 SASEGT come from the germline V gene. The CDR3 protein is CASSEGTGSSNQPQHF. CDR3 nucleotide sequence: TGTGCCAGCAGTGAAGGGACAGGGAGTAGCAATCAGCCCCAGCATTTT.

This chain uses TRBV2 with TRBJ2-3, with 9 bases fitting TRBD2. This CDR3 contains 14 residues. Germline V CDR1 and CDR2: SNHLY, FYNNEI. The V gene end was trimmed by 8 bases and the J gene end by 2 bases; junction bases not matched to a gene: 5. The CDR3 DNA reads as TGTGCCAGCGAACCGGGACTAGCCACAGATACGCAGTATTTT. It translates to CASEPGLATDTQYF.

This sequence joins TRBV28 and TRBJ1-5; 8 bases are a match to TRBD1. CDR1 MDHEN and CDR2 SYDVKM come from the germline V gene. V lost 3 bases to trimming and J lost 7 bases; unmatched junction nucleotides: 8. This CDR3 region has 15 residues. The CDR3 DNA follows: TGTGCCAGCAGTTTCCCCAGGGGGCAAGGGCAGCCCCAGCATTTT. It yields the protein CASSFPRGQGQPQHF.

The V call is TRBV9, the J call TRBJ2-1; 9 nucleotides line up with TRBD2. The CDR3 consists of 15 residues. Germline loops: CDR1 SGDLS, CDR2 YYNGEE. The V and J ends lost 0 bases and 7 bases, in that order; junction bases with no gene match: 5. Written as DNA, the CDR3 is TGTGCCAGCAGCGTAGTGGCGGGGGGGAGGAATGAGCAGTTCTTC. Translated: CASSVVAGGRNEQFF.

This chain links TRBV28 with TRBJ1-5, with D hard to call. Germline V CDR1 and CDR2: MDHEN, SYDVKM. The CDR3 spans 15 residues. Trimming cost V 1 base and J 1 base, with 8 bases left between them. CDR3 nucleotides: TGTGCCAGCAGTTTATCCGGGGTCAGCAATCAGCCCCAGCATTTT. This encodes CASSLSGVSNQPQHF.